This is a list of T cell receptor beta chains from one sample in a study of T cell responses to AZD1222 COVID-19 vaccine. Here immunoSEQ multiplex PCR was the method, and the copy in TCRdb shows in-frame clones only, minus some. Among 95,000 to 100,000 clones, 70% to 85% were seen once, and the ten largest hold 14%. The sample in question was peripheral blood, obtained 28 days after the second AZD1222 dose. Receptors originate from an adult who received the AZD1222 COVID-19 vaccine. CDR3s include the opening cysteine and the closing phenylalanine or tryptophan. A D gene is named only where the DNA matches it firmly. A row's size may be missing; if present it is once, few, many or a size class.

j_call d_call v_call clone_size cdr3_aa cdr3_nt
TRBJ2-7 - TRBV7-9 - CASRPLMEVYEQYF TGTGCCAGCAGACCTTTGATGGAGGTCTACGAGCAGTACTTC
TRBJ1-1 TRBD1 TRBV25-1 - CASSELDRQASIVFF TGTGCCAGCAGTGAATTGGACAGGCAGGCCTCAATTGTGTTCTTT
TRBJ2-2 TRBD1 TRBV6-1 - CASSETGSNTGELFF TGTGCCAGCAGTGAGACAGGGTCGAACACCGGGGAGCTGTTTTTT
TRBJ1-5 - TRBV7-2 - CASSLRRDQPQHF TGTGCCAGCAGCTTAAGAAGAGATCAGCCCCAGCATTTT
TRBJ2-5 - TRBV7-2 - CASSSPSLETQYF TGTGCCAGCAGCTCCCCGTCCTTAGAGACCCAGTACTTC
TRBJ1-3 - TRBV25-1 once CASSSLSGNTIYF TGTGCCAGCAGCTCCCTCTCTGGAAACACCATATATTTT
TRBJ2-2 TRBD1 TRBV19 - CASSKLPTGSTGELFF TGTGCCAGTAGTAAGCTCCCGACAGGGTCCACCGGGGAGCTGTTTTTT
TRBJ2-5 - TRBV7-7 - CASSLGRGQQETQYF TGTGCCAGCAGCTTAGGCCGAGGACAGCAAGAGACCCAGTACTTC
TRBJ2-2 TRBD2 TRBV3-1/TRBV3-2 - CASSQGGRTVTGELFF TGTGCCAGCAGCCAAGGCGGGAGGACGGTGACCGGGGAGCTGTTTTTT
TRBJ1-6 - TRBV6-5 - CASSYGGMRSPLHF TGTGCCAGCAGTTATGGGGGTATGAGATCACCCCTCCACTTT
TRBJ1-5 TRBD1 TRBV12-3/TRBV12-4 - CASRLDRGQPQHF TGTGCCAGCAGGCTAGACAGGGGACAGCCCCAGCATTTT
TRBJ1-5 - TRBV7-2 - CASSLTLTASNQPQHF TGTGCCAGCAGCTTAACACTGACAGCAAGCAATCAGCCCCAGCATTTT
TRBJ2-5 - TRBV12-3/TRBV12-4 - CASGGTARETQYF TGTGCCAGCGGCGGGACAGCACGAGAGACCCAGTACTTC
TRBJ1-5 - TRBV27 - CASSLEGPGNQPQHF TGTGCCAGCAGTCTAGAGGGACCCGGCAATCAGCCCCAGCATTTT
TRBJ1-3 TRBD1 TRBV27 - CARNRGTSGNTIYF TGTGCCAGGAACAGGGGAACCTCTGGAAACACCATATATTTT
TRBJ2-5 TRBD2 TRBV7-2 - CASSSRGGGVQETQYF TGTGCCAGCAGCTCTAGGGGCGGGGGAGTCCAAGAGACCCAGTACTTC
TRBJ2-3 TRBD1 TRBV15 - CATSKDRAADTQYF TGTGCCACCAGCAAGGACAGGGCGGCAGATACGCAGTATTTT
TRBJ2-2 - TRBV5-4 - CASSSELAAPNTGELFF TGTGCCAGCAGCTCCGAGTTGGCGGCACCGAACACCGGGGAGCTGTTTTTT
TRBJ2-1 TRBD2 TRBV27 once CASSLLTSGTYNEQFF TGTGCCAGCAGCCTATTGACTAGCGGAACCTACAATGAGCAGTTCTTC
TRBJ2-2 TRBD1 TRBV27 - CASSPQGAIGELFF TGTGCCAGCAGCCCACAGGGGGCTATCGGGGAGCTGTTTTTT
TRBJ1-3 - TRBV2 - CASMGSSGNTIYF TGTGCCAGCATGGGTAGCTCTGGAAACACCATATATTTT
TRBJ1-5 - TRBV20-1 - CSASHGDGQPQHF TGCAGTGCTAGTCACGGGGATGGTCAGCCCCAGCATTTT
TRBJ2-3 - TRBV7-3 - CASSQRAFTDTQYF TGTGCCAGCAGCCAAAGGGCCTTCACAGATACGCAGTATTTT
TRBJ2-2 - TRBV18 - CASSPRLGPSTGELFF TGTGCCAGCTCACCCCGTCTGGGGCCCTCAACCGGGGAGCTGTTTTTT
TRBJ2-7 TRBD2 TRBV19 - CASSIRGRTSGYEQYF TGTGCCAGTAGTATCAGAGGAAGGACTAGCGGCTACGAGCAGTACTTC